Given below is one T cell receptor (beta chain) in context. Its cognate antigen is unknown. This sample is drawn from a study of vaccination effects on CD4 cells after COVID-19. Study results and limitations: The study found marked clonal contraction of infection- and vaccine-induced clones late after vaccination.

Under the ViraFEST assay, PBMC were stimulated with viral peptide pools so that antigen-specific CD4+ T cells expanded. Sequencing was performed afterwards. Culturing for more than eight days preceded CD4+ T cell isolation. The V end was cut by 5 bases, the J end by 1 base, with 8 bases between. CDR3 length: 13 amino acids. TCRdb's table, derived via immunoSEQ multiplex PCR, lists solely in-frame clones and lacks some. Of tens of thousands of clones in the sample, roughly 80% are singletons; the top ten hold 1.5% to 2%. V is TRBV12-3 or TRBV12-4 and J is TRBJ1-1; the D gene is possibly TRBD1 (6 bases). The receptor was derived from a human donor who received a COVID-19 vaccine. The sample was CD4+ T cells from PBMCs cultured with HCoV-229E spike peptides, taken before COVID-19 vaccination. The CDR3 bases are TGTGCCAGCAGTACACAGGGGAACACTGAAGCTTTCTTT. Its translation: CASSTQGNTEAFF.